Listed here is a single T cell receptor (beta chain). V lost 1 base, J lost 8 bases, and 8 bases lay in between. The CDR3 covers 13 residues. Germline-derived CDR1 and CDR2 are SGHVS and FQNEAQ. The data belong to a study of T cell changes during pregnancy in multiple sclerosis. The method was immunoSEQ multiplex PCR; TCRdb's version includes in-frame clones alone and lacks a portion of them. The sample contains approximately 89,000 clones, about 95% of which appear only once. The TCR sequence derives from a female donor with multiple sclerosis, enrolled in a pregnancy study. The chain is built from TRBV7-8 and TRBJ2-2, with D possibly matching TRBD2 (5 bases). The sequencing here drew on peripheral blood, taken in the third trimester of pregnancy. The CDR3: CASSLDRGGELFF. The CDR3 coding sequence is TGTGCCAGCAGCTTAGATCGGGGAGGGGAGCTGTTTTTT.